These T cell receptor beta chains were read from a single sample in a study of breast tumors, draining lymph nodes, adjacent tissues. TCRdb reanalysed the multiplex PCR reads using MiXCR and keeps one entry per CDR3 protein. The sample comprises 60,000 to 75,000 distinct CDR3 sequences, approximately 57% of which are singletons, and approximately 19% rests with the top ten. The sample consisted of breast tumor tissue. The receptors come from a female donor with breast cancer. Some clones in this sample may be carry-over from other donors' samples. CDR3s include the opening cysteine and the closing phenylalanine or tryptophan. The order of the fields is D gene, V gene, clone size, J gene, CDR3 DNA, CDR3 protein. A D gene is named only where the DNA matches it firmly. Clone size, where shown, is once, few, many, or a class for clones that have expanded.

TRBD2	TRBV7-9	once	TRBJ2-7	TGTGCCAGCAGCCCGGCGGTAGCGGGAGGGCAGAGCTCCCACGAGCAGTACTTC	CASSPAVAGGQSSHEQYF
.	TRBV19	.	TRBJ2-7	TGTGCCAGTAGTCGAATCGGGAGTGGGGCAAGCTCCTACGAGCAGTACTTC	CASSRIGSGASSYEQYF
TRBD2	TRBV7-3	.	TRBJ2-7	TGCGCCAGCAGCCAAGATCCACCGGGACTAGCGGGAGGAGGGTACGCCTACGAGCAGTACTTC	CASSQDPPGLAGGGYAYEQYF
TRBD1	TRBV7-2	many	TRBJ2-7	TGTGCCAGCAGCGGACAGGGGGCGAGGAACTCCTACGAGCAGTACTTC	CASSGQGARNSYEQYF
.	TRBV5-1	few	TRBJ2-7	TGCGCCAGCAGCCCGACAGATTCCTACGAGCAGTACTTC	CASSPTDSYEQYF
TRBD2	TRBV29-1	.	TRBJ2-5	TGCAGCGTTGGGGGACTAGCGAGAGGGGAGACCCAGTACTTC	CSVGGLARGETQYF
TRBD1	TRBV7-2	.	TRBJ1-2	TGTGCCAGCAGCTCCCCGGGACAGGGAGTTCATCTGCATGGCTACACCTTC	CASSSPGQGVHLHGYTF
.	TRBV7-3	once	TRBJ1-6	TGTGCCAGCAGCAAGCCCAGGGGTGGGACCCTCCACTTT	CASSKPRGGTLHF
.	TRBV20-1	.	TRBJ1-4	TGCAGTGCTAGAGATCTCGTACAGAGTAATGAAAAACTGTTTTTT	CSARDLVQSNEKLFF
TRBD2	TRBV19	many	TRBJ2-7	TGTGCCAGTAGTGCCGGGACTAGCGCGACTTACGAGCAGTACTTC	CASSAGTSATYEQYF
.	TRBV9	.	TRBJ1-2	TGTGCCAGCAGCGTAGATTTCCTGGGGTCCTGGGGCTACACCTTC	CASSVDFLGSWGYTF
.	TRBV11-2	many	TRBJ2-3	TGTGCCAGCAGCTTAGAGGGGCGGTACACAGATACGCAGTATTTT	CASSLEGRYTDTQYF
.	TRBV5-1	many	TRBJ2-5	TGCGCCAGCAGCTTTGGAGACAGCCAAGAGACCCAGTACTTC	CASSFGDSQETQYF